The 2 T cell receptor beta chains below come from one sample, sequenced in a study of blood T cell repertoires in COVID-19. TCRdb keeps only in-frame clones here, not all; method: immunoSEQ multiplex PCR. Seen here are over 150,000 clones, roughly 86% observed once, and the top ten hold around 3%. The sequencing sample was made of peripheral blood. Source of these receptors: a man aged 40-50 years with active or convalescent COVID-19.

This clone was counted between two and nine times. The rearrangement links TRBV3-1 (or the pseudogene TRBV3-2) to TRBJ1-2; D call uncertain. The CDR3 consists of 16 residues. V lost 3 bases and J lost 5, with 19 bases in between. CDR1 and CDR2 (germline): LGHDT, YNNKEL (reference sequence). The CDR3 spells CASSQTPTETRYGYTF. In nucleotides, the CDR3 is TGTGCCAGCAGCCAGACCCCTACAGAAACCCGATATGGCTACACCTTC.

This clone is a singleton in its sample. The V gene is TRBV3-1 (or the pseudogene TRBV3-2), the J gene TRBJ1-4; perhaps TRBD1 as D (6 bases). Trimming removed 5 bases from V and 6 bases from J, with 13 bases in between. CDR3 length: 14 amino acids. Germline CDR1 and CDR2: LGHDT and YNNKEL (reference sequence). CDR3 amino acids: CASSATGRDEKLFF. The CDR3 nucleotides are TGTGCCAGCAGCGCTACAGGGAGAGATGAAAAACTGTTTTTT.